The 32 T cell receptor beta chains listed next were all sequenced from one sample in a study of T cells in Graves' hyperthyroidism and ophthalmopathy. RNA transcripts were the template for amplifying TCR beta CDR3 regions. When the TCR CDR3 underwent first-round RT-PCR, the HTBI primer set was used. One entry per CDR3 protein results from TCRdb running MiXCR on the multiplex PCR reads. The data show 690,000 or so distinct CDR3 sequences, roughly a sixth seen once. Sequences were obtained from blood. The origin of the receptors is a woman in her forties or fifties with Graves' hyperthyroidism that later progressed to Graves' ophthalmopathy.

The gene calls are TRBV7-9 and TRBJ2-1; D gene ambiguous. V lost 0 bases, J lost 7 bases, and 13 bases lay in between. From germline, CDR1 is SEHNR and CDR2 FQNEAQ (reference sequence). The CDR3 loop spans 15 amino acids. CDR3 loop: CASSLAYLSINEQFF. CDR3 bases: TGTGCCAGCAGCTTAGCATACCTATCGATTAATGAGCAGTTCTTC.

This clonotype was seen many times. The rearrangement links TRBV6-1 to TRBJ1-1, with 7 bases matching TRBD1. The CDR3 length is 14 residues. The V segment lost 5 bases and the J segment 10 bases; nucleotides outside the gene matches: 13. Germline V gives CDR1 MNHNS, CDR2 SASEGT. CDR3 loop: CASSRHTQGVGAFF. For the CDR3, the DNA is TGTGCCAGCAGTCGGCATACCCAGGGGGTCGGAGCTTTCTTT.

This clonotype turned up a few times. The V call is TRBV19, the J call TRBJ2-4; D is ambiguous. Germline V gene data show CDR1 as LNHDA and CDR2 as SQIVND (reference sequence). The CDR3 length is 14 residues. The V and J ends lost 5 bases and 9 bases respectively, with 17 bases between them. Here the CDR3 reads CASSGAELRSIQYF. The CDR3 DNA reads as TGTGCCAGTAGTGGAGCCGAGCTGCGTAGCATTCAGTACTTC.

This clonotype has more than one count but fewer than ten. The V call is TRBV25-1, the J call TRBJ1-3; D gene unclear. The CDR3 extends over 16 amino acids. V gave up 2 bases and J gave up 3 bases, with 14 bases separating them. Germline values: CDR1 MGHDK, CDR2 SYGVNS. The CDR3 DNA sequence: TGTGCCAGCAGTGAAGTTCTGGGTAGCGGTGGAAACACCATATATTTT. Translated, it gives CASSEVLGSGGNTIYF.

V gene TRBV10-3 combines with J gene TRBJ2-2; 10 bases are shared with TRBD2. Germline V CDR1 and CDR2: ENHRY, SYGVKD. The J segment lost 0 bases and the V segment lost 4 bases, leaving 2 bases of the junction unmatched. The CDR3 consists of 16 residues. CDR3 amino acids: CAISAAGGTNTGELFF. CDR3 bases: TGTGCCATCAGTGCAGCGGGGGGGACGAACACCGGGGAGCTGTTTTTT.

The V call is TRBV11-1, the J call TRBJ1-3; D is ambiguous. CDR1 is SGHAT and CDR2 is FQDESV in the germline V gene (reference sequence). The V end lost 6 bases, the J end lost 1 base, and 13 bases lay between the germline ends. The CDR3 totals 15 residues. The CDR3: CASSRPGSSGNTIYF. The CDR3 DNA reads as TGTGCCAGCAGTCGACCGGGGTCTTCTGGAAACACCATATATTTT.

This clonotype was counted between two and nine times. The chain combines TRBV20-1 with TRBJ2-3, with TRBD2 matching over 7 bases. With 3 bases clipped from V and 0 bases from J, the junction kept 9 bases outside the gene matches. Germline CDR1 and CDR2: DFQATT and SNEGSKA (reference sequence). This CDR3 is built from 16 residues. The CDR3 loop is CSASTSESTSTDTQYF. CDR3 DNA: TGCAGTGCTAGTACTAGCGAGTCTACTAGCACAGATACGCAGTATTTT.

Only a few counts were recorded for this clonotype. The gene calls are TRBV7-3 and TRBJ2-2; tentative D call: TRBD1 (5 bases). CDR1 is SGHTA, CDR2 FQGTGA, per germline. CDR3 length: 12 residues. V lost 5 bases and J lost 8, with 9 bases in between. CDR3: CASSQGVGELFF. Written as DNA, the CDR3 is TGTGCCAGCAGCCAAGGGGTTGGGGAGCTGTTTTTT.

This clonotype was seen ten or more times. The V gene is TRBV12-3 or TRBV12-4, the J gene TRBJ2-5, with TRBD1 matching over 7 bases. The CDR3 has 13 residues. V trimming: 10 bases; J trimming: 5 bases; junction bases outside the gene matches: 10. CDR3 sequence reads: CATGQDVGETQYF. The CDR3 DNA reads as TGTGCCACCGGACAGGACGTAGGGGAGACCCAGTACTTC.

This clonotype was found a few times. The chain carries TRBV4-1 and TRBJ2-7; D remains ambiguous. From germline, CDR1 is MGHRA and CDR2 YSYEKL. The V gene lost 0 bases and the J gene lost 5 bases, with 11 bases spanning the gap. This CDR3 comprises 14 residues. The CDR3 reads CASSQESNPDEQYF. The DNA of the CDR3 is TGCGCCAGCAGCCAAGAATCGAACCCAGACGAGCAGTACTTC.

The chain recombines TRBV7-2 with TRBJ1-2, with a possible D match to TRBD1 (6 bases). Trimming cost V 3 bases and J 5 bases, with 13 bases left between them. CDR3 length equals 14 residues. Germline V gene sequence: CDR1 SGHTA, CDR2 FQGNSA. CDR3 protein: CASSFTGGAYGYTF. CDR3 sequence (DNA): TGTGCCAGCAGCTTCACGGGGGGGGCGTATGGCTACACCTTC.

The chain couples TRBV20-1 to TRBJ1-6, with no clear D. From germline, CDR1 is DFQATT and CDR2 SNEGSKA (reference sequence). This CDR3 has 15 residues. Trimming pared 1 base from V and 6 bases from J, leaving 13 bases between. The CDR3 is CSARAPGISNSPLHF. The CDR3 nucleotides are TGCAGTGCTAGAGCCCCGGGAATCAGTAATTCACCCCTCCACTTT.

The chain carries TRBV10-1 and TRBJ2-5; D unclear. Germline V gene lookup returns CDR1 WNHNN and CDR2 SYGVQD (reference sequence). V lost 2 bases to trimming and J lost 1 base, with 11 bases between them. The CDR3 runs to 15 residues. The CDR3, as DNA: TGCGCCAGCAGTGAGGATAGGACCACCCAAGAGACCCAGTACTTC. Translated, it gives CASSEDRTTQETQYF.

The CDR3 here is CASSSQGFYGYTF. In DNA, the CDR3 is TGTGCCAGCAGCTCACAGGGTTTCTATGGCTACACCTTC. This rearrangement joins TRBV7-2 to TRBJ1-2; perhaps TRBD1 as D (6 bases). The CDR3 consists of 13 residues. Germline CDR1 is SGHTA and CDR2 is FQGNSA. Trimming cost V 4 bases and J 4 bases, with 10 bases left between them.

This clonotype was counted ten times or more. The rearrangement links TRBV11-2 to TRBJ2-7; 7 positions match TRBD1. The V gene end was trimmed by 4 bases and the J gene end by 5 bases; junction bases not matched to a gene: 11. The length of the CDR3 is 15 residues. Germline CDR1 reads SGHAT; CDR2 reads FQNNGV. The CDR3 DNA follows: TGTGCCAGCAGCTCAGGGACAGTGATTGACCACGAGCAGTACTTC. It yields the protein CASSSGTVIDHEQYF. Combining the CDR3 with reference TRBV11-2 and TRBJ2-7 gives the whole variable domain EAGVAQSPRYKIIEKRQSVAFWCNPISGHATLYWYQQILGQGPKLLIQFQNNGVVDDSQLPKDRFSAERLKGVDSTLKIQPAKLEDSAVYLCASSSGTVIDHEQYFGPGTRLTVT.

The CDR3 spells CASSTRGDRGQWQYF. DNA for the CDR3: TGTGCCAGCAGTACCAGGGGGGACAGGGGGCAGTGGCAGTACTTC. The chain recombines TRBV12-3 or TRBV12-4 with TRBJ2-7, with 12 bases matching TRBD1. The CDR3 has 15 amino acids. The V gene end was trimmed by 5 bases and the J gene end by 9 bases; junction bases not matched to a gene: 11.

This clonotype occurred a few times. The V gene is TRBV20-1, the J gene TRBJ1-3; tentative D call: TRBD1 (5 bases). The CDR3 is made up of 12 amino acids. Trimming stripped 3 bases from V and 8 bases from J, with 11 bases between. Germline CDR1 reads DFQATT; CDR2 reads SNEGSKA (reference sequence). Written as DNA, the CDR3 is TGCAGTGCTAGTGTAGGGGAAGACACCATATATTTT. Translated, it gives CSASVGEDTIYF.

The chain has TRBV5-4 and TRBJ2-7; 7 bases are a match to TRBD1. Germline V gene lookup returns CDR1 SGHNT and CDR2 YYREEE (reference sequence). V was clipped by 2 bases and J by 3 bases; unmatched bases: 5. CDR3 length equals 14 residues. CDR3 DNA sequence: TGTGCCAGCAGCTTCCGGGACAGAGTCTACGAGCAGTACTTC. Translated, it gives CASSFRDRVYEQYF. Full variable domain (remainder filled in from reference TRBV5-4 and TRBJ2-7): ETGVTQSPTHLIKTRGQQVTLRCSSQSGHNTVSWYQQALGQGPQFIFQYYREEENGRGNFPPRFSGLQFPNYSSELNVNALELDDSALYLCASSFRDRVYEQYFGPGTRLTVT.

This clonotype was counted many times. V usage is TRBV2 and J usage is TRBJ1-2; weak D call: TRBD1 (5 bases). Germline CDR1 and CDR2: SNHLY and FYNNEI. The CDR3 extends over 15 amino acids. The V end was cut by 0 bases, the J end by 5 bases, with 13 bases between. CDR3 in DNA: TGTGCCAGCAGTGAAGCGGTGGGACGTCCGTATGGCTACACCTTC. Encoded protein: CASSEAVGRPYGYTF. The variable domain in full, completed from reference TRBV2 and TRBJ1-2, reads EPEVTQTPSHQVTQMGQEVILRCVPISNHLYFYWYRQILGQKVEFLVSFYNNEISEKSEIFDDQFSVERPDGSNFTLKIRSTKLEDSAMYFCASSEAVGRPYGYTFGSGTRLTVV.

This clonotype has a count of ten or more. This chain joins TRBV11-2 and TRBJ2-1, with unresolved D. There are 14 residues in the CDR3. Per germline, CDR1 SGHAT and CDR2 FQNNGV. The V and J ends lost 1 base and 9 bases respectively, with 13 bases between them. CDR3 DNA sequence: TGTGCCAGCAGCTTAGGACGGCTACTCAGTGAGCAGTTCTTC. Its translation is CASSLGRLLSEQFF.

At least ten counts were recorded for this clonotype. J is TRBJ1-2 and V is TRBV12-3 or TRBV12-4, with 7 nucleotides matching TRBD1. V lost 2 bases and J lost 8; bases outside the gene matches: 14. The CDR3 covers 16 residues. The CDR3 coding sequence is TGTGCCAGCAGTTTACGAGTGGCAGGGGGGATGATAGGCTACACCTTC. The encoded protein is CASSLRVAGGMIGYTF.

The chain uses TRBV18 and TRBJ2-7; 9 nucleotides line up with TRBD1. The V segment lost 3 bases and the J segment 7 bases; nucleotides outside the gene matches: 13. The V gene's germline CDR1 is KGHSH and CDR2 LQKENI. This CDR3 comprises 16 residues. The CDR3 reads CASSPVGTGSKKEQYF. The CDR3 coding sequence is TGTGCCAGCTCACCCGTTGGGACAGGGAGCAAGAAGGAGCAGTACTTC.

There are a few counts of this clonotype. As DNA, the CDR3 is TGTGCCACCAGCAGAGATCCGGGGCTAGACCTCTCCTACGAGCAGTACTTC. It encodes CATSRDPGLDLSYEQYF. The genes are TRBV15 and TRBJ2-7; TRBD1 or TRBD2 may be the D gene (5 bases each). Germline CDR1 and CDR2: LNHNV and YYDKDF (reference sequence). The CDR3 runs 17 residues. V was cut by 0 bases and J by 0 bases, with 15 bases left in between. Drawing the rest from reference TRBV15 and TRBJ2-7, the complete variable domain is DAMVIQNPRYQVTQFGKPVTLSCSQTLNHNVMYWYQQKSSQAPKLLFHYYDKDFNNEADTPDNFQSRRPNTSFCFLDIRSPGLGDTAMYLCATSRDPGLDLSYEQYFGPGTRLTVT.

This clonotype was observed many times. The chain combines TRBV5-5 with TRBJ1-1; no firm D call. The CDR3 length is 13 residues. Between the trimmed V and J ends, which lost 0 bases and 6 bases, there was a span of 9 bases. Looked up from germline, CDR1 is SGHKS and CDR2 is YYEKEE (reference sequence). The CDR3 loop reads CASSLETASEAFF. CDR3 DNA: TGTGCCAGCAGCTTGGAGACTGCCTCTGAAGCTTTCTTT. The full variable domain, its missing parts supplied by reference TRBV5-5 and TRBJ1-1, is DAGVTQSPTHLIKTRGQQVTLRCSPISGHKSVSWYQQVLGQGPQFIFQYYEKEERGRGNFPDRFSARQFPNYSSELNVNALLLGDSALYLCASSLETASEAFFGQGTRLTVV.

This chain connects TRBV20-1 to TRBJ1-2, with a tentative D call TRBD1 (6 bases). The germline V gene has CDR1 DFQATT and CDR2 SNEGSKA (reference sequence). The length of the CDR3 is 12 residues. The ends were cut back, 3 bases at V and 5 bases at J, with 10 bases in the middle. The CDR3 spells CSASSRGYGYTF. The CDR3 nucleotides read TGCAGTGCTAGTAGCAGGGGTTATGGCTACACCTTC.

The chain couples TRBV5-1 to TRBJ2-3; D is ambiguous. CDR1 is SGHRS, CDR2 YFSETQ, per germline. Trimming left V 9 bases short and J 5 bases short, with 10 bases between. This CDR3 has 11 amino acids. CDR3 in amino acids: CATPVGDTQYF. The CDR3 coding sequence is TGCGCCACCCCCGTCGGAGATACGCAGTATTTT. Full variable domain (outside the CDR3, taken from reference TRBV5-1 and TRBJ2-3): KAGVTQTPRYLIKTRGQQVTLSCSPISGHRSVSWYQQTPGQGLQFLFEYFSETQRNKGNFPGRFSGRQFSNSRSEMNVSTLELGDSALYLCATPVGDTQYFGPGTRLTVL.

The V and J genes are TRBV7-2 and TRBJ1-1, with D maybe TRBD1 (5 bases). With 3 bases removed from V and 4 bases from J, the gap between germline ends came to 12 bases. The CDR3 has 14 amino acids. CDR1 is SGHTA and CDR2 is FQGNSA in the germline V gene. The CDR3 DNA is TGTGCCAGCAGCTTGCCGGGGCTGCGCACTGAAGCTTTCTTT. Translating it yields CASSLPGLRTEAFF.

This clonotype was counted many times. The rearrangement uses TRBV15 and TRBJ1-1; a possible D gene is TRBD1 (5 bases). CDR1 and CDR2 (germline): LNHNV, YYDKDF (reference sequence). V was shortened by 5 bases and J by 0 bases, with 13 bases between the two germline ends. The CDR3 is 15 amino acids. CDR3 region: CATSGRRGMNTEAFF. CDR3 sequence (DNA): TGTGCCACCAGCGGCAGACGGGGGATGAACACTGAAGCTTTCTTT.

The rearrangement joins TRBV28 to TRBJ2-2; D might be TRBD1 or TRBD2, each matching 5 bases. Trimming stripped 7 bases from V and 7 bases from J, with 19 bases between. This CDR3 comprises 15 residues. Germline CDR1 MDHEN, CDR2 SYDVKM. In DNA, the CDR3 is TGTGCCAGCACCCCACCAGGGACCTCCGGCGGGGAGCTGTTTTTT. It is translated as CASTPPGTSGGELFF.

This clonotype was detected ten times or more. This chain uses TRBV5-1 with TRBJ2-1, with a tentative D call TRBD1 (5 bases). The CDR3 is made up of 15 amino acids. Germline V gives CDR1 SGHRS, CDR2 YFSETQ. Trimming removed 6 bases at V and 0 bases at J, with 13 bases between. The CDR3 sequence is CASTLLDSSYNEQFF. In nucleotides, the CDR3 is TGCGCCAGCACCCTTTTAGACAGCTCCTACAATGAGCAGTTCTTC. The variable domain in full, with the rest retrieved from reference TRBV5-1 and TRBJ2-1, is KAGVTQTPRYLIKTRGQQVTLSCSPISGHRSVSWYQQTPGQGLQFLFEYFSETQRNKGNFPGRFSGRQFSNSRSEMNVSTLELGDSALYLCASTLLDSSYNEQFFGPGTRLTVL.

The chain is built from TRBV6-1 and TRBJ1-5, with D maybe TRBD1 (5 bases). V was cut by 5 bases and J by 5 bases, with 16 bases left in between. Germline values: CDR1 MNHNS, CDR2 SASEGT. The CDR3 spans 15 residues. CDR3 DNA: TGTGCCAGCAGTACAATGGGGACTGGAGATCAGCCCCAGCATTTT. Encoded protein: CASSTMGTGDQPQHF.

This clonotype was found a few times. The rearrangement links TRBV5-4 to TRBJ2-2, with 7 positions matching TRBD2. Germline V gene sequence: CDR1 SGHNT, CDR2 YYREEE (reference sequence). V dropped 5 bases and J dropped 5; count of bases not matched to a gene: 6. This CDR3 is built from 14 residues. CDR3 DNA: TGTGCCAGCAGTTGGGGGGGGAAGACCGGGGAGCTGTTTTTT. Translating gives CASSWGGKTGELFF.